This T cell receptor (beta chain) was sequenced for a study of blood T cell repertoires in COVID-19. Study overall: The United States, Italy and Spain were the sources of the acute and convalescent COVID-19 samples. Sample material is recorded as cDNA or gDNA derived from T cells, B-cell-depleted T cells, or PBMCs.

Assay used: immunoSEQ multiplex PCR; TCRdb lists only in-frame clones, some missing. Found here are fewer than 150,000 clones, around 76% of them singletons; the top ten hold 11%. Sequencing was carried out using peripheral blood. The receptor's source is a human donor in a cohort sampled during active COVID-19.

This CDR3 reads CATRAGARELEKLFF. CDR3 nucleotides: TGTGCCACCAGGGCAGGGGCCAGGGAGTTAGAAAAACTGTTTTTT. The chain is built from TRBV15 and TRBJ1-4, with D perhaps matching TRBD1 (6 bases). CDR1 is LNHNV, CDR2 YYDKDF, per germline (reference sequence). V was clipped by 6 bases and J by 8 bases, with 19 bases between them. The CDR3 totals 15 residues. Full variable domain (outside the CDR3, taken from reference TRBV15 and TRBJ1-4): DAMVIQNPRYQVTQFGKPVTLSCSQTLNHNVMYWYQQKSSQAPKLLFHYYDKDFNNEADTPDNFQSRRPNTSFCFLDIRSPGLGDTAMYLCATRAGARELEKLFFGSGTQLSVL.